These 3 T cell receptor beta chains were sequenced from one sample in a study of blood T cell repertoires in COVID-19. This table comes from immunoSEQ multiplex PCR, and its TCRdb copy is limited to in-frame clones, with some not included. This sample has about 300,000 clones, with 80% to 90% found just once. Sequencing was performed on peripheral blood. These receptors were taken from a woman aged 50 to 60 who had recovered from COVID-19.

In its sample, this clone was seen once. The V gene is TRBV11-3, the J gene TRBJ2-5; possibly TRBD2 for D (6 bases). There are 16 residues in the CDR3. The ends were cut back, 3 bases at V and 7 bases at J, with 21 bases in the middle. CDR1 and CDR2 from the germline V gene are SGHNT and YENEEA. The CDR3, as DNA: TGTGCCAGCAGCTTGGACCCGGGACTCAGCCCAGGGACCCAGTACTTC. This encodes CASSLDPGLSPGTQYF.

The rearrangement uses TRBV28 and TRBJ2-5, with 10 positions matching TRBD2. This CDR3 comprises 16 residues. Trimming removed 5 bases from V and 4 bases from J; junction bases left unmatched: 10. CDR1 and CDR2 (germline): MDHEN, SYDVKM. CDR3: CASSEKSGRAGETQYF. Written as DNA, the CDR3 is TGTGCCAGCAGTGAGAAGAGCGGGAGGGCCGGAGAGACCCAGTACTTC.

V and J are TRBV28 and TRBJ1-1; D remains unclear. The CDR3 is 16 amino acids. Germline V gives CDR1 MDHEN, CDR2 SYDVKM. The ends were cut back, 6 bases at V and 6 bases at J, with 23 bases in the middle. The chain's CDR3 is CASRPTPPVPRAEAFF. Here the CDR3 DNA reads TGTGCCAGCAGACCTACCCCGCCGGTCCCGAGGGCTGAAGCTTTCTTT.